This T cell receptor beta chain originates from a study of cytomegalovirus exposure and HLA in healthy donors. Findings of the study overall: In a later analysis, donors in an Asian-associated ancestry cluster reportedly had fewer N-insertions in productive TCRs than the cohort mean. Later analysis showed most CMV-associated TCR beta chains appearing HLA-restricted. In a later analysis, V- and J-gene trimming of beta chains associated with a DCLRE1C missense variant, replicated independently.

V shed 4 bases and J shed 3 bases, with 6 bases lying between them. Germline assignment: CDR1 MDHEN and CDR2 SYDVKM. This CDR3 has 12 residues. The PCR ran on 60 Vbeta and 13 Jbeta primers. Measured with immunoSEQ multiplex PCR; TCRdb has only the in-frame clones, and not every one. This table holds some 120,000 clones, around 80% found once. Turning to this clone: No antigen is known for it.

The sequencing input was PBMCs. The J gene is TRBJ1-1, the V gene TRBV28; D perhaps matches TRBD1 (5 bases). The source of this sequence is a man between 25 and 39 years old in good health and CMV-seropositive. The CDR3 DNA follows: TGTGCCAGCAGTTGGGGGGACACTGAAGCTTTCTTT. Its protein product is CASSWGDTEAFF.